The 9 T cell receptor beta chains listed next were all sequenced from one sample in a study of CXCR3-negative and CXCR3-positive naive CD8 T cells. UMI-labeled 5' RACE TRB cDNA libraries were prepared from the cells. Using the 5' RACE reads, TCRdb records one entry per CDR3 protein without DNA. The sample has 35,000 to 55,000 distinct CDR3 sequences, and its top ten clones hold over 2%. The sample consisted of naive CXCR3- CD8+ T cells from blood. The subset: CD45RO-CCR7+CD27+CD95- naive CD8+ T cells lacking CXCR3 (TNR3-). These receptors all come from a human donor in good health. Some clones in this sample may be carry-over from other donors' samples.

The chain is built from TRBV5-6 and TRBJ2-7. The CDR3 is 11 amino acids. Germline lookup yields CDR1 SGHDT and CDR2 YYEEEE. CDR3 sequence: CASSDLYEQYF.

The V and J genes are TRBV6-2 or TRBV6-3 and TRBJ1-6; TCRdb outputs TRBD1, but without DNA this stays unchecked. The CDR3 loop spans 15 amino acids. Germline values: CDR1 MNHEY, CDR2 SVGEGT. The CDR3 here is CASSYSGQGHSPLHF.

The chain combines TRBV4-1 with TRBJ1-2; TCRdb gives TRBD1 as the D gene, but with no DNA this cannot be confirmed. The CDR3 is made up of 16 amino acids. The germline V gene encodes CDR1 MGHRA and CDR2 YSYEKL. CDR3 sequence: CASSQELGRRADGYTF.

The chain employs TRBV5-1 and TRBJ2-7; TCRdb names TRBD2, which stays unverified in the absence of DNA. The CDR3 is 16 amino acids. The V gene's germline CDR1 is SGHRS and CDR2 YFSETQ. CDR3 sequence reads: CASSLEGSGLSYEQYF.

CDR3: CASSFLTGTGRSYEQYF. V gene TRBV28 combines with J gene TRBJ2-7; there is no DNA to check the TCRdb D call of TRBD1. Germline V lookup: CDR1 MDHEN, CDR2 SYDVKM. The CDR3 extends over 17 amino acids.

The CDR3 sequence: CSGRDRGNYGYTF. This chain links TRBV29-1 with TRBJ1-2; the TCRdb D gene call, TRBD1, has no DNA to confirm it. The CDR3 length is 13 residues. Germline V lookup: CDR1 SQVTM, CDR2 ANQGSEA.

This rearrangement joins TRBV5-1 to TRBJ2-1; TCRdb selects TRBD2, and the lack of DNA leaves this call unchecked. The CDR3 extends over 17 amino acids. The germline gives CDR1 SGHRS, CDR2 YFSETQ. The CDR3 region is CASSLSGTSGRFNEQFF.

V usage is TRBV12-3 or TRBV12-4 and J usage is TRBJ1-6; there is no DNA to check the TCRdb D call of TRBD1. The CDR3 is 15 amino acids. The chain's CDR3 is CASSFQGEGNSPLHF.

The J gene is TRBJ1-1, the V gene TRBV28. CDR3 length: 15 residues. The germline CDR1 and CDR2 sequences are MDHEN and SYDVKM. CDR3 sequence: CASSSHADVNAEAFF.